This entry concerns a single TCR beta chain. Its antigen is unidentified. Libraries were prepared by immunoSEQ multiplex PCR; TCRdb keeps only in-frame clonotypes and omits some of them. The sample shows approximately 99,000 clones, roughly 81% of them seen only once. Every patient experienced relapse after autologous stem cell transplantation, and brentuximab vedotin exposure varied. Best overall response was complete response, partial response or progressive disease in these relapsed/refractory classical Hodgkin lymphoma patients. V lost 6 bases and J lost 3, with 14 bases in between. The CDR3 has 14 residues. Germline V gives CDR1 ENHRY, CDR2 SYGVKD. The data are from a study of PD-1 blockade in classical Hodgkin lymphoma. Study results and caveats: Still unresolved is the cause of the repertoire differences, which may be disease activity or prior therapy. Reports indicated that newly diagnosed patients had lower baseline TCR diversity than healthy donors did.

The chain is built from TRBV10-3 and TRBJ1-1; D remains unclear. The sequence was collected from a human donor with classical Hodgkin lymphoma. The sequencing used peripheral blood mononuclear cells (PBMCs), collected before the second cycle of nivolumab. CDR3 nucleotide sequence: TGTGCCATCAGCTTGGGAGGGAGGGACACTGAAGCTTTCTTT. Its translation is CAISLGGRDTEAFF.